This TCR beta chain was found in a study of T-cell memory formation after mild COVID-19. As for the study in general: TCR clusters were mostly donor specific. Findings and limits, study-wide: While clones contracting from day 15 to 85 were balanced between CD4 and CD8, later expanders leaned CD4+. Mainly CM and EM harbored the contracting CD4+ clones; mainly EMRA harbored the CD8+ ones.

About this clonotype itself: Its target is unknown.

UMIs and sample barcodes were carried by the TCR alpha and TCR beta cDNA libraries that 5'RACE produced using constant-segment primers. TCRdb itself ran the 5' RACE reads through MiXCR, one entry per CDR3 protein. This sample has fewer than 140,000 distinct CDR3 sequences, with roughly 12% found just once. This CDR3 contains 14 residues. CDR1 and CDR2 from the germline V gene are SGHRS and YFSETQ. The J segment lost 2 bases and the V segment lost 3 bases, leaving 2 bases of the junction unmatched. The rearrangement uses TRBV5-1 and TRBJ2-1, with 7 bases aligning to TRBD1. This receptor was taken from an adult woman who had mild COVID-19 (a few samples of this study predate the infection). Cell type and time point are not known. The sequenced sample consisted of PBMCs or a T cell subset sorted from them (not recorded which). In DNA form, the CDR3 reads TGCGCCAGCAGCTGGGACAGACCCTACAATGAGCAGTTCTTC. It is translated as CASSWDRPYNEQFF.